The clone carrying this T cell receptor (beta chain) came up once. Its antigen is not identified. This sample was included in a study of T cells in localized non-small cell lung cancer. Whole-study results and caveats: There was an association of higher blood T cell density with longer overall survival. Investigators sequenced only a single tumor region, leaving heterogeneity possible. For the top 100 tumor clones, a median around 55 also appeared in adjacent lung. Uninvolved adjacent lung showed higher T cell clonality than tumor.

Per germline, CDR1 SGHTA and CDR2 FQGNSA. V was pared by 5 bases and J by 5 bases, with 15 bases between. This CDR3 spans 14 amino acids. Produced via immunoSEQ multiplex PCR; TCRdb's table is partial and in-frame only. The sample shows some 78,000 clones, about 83% of them seen only once. J is TRBJ2-5 and V is TRBV7-2; the D gene is possibly TRBD2 (6 bases). This sequence originates from a man aged 35-69 years with stage I lung adenocarcinoma. Here the sequenced sample was peripheral blood, taken before any cancer treatment. The CDR3 nucleotides read TGTGCCAGCAGCACGGACTGGGAGGACGAGACCCAGTACTTC. It translates to CASSTDWEDETQYF.